These 17 T cell receptor beta chains share one sample of origin, sequenced in a study of CD8 T cells in ankylosing spondylitis. Findings and limits, study-wide: For ankylosing spondylitis blood, a TCR beta motif of several highly homologous variants appeared characteristic.

Their antigen targets remain unknown. Via MiXCR, TCRdb re-called the 5' RACE reads, giving one row per CDR3 protein. The table has under 550,000 distinct CDR3 sequences, roughly a quarter seen once. The specimen was blood, either unsorted or a sorted T cell fraction (not recorded which). The receptors were gathered from a male donor with ankylosing spondylitis.

J is TRBJ1-5 and V is TRBV12-3 or TRBV12-4; the D gene is possibly TRBD1 (6 bases). V dropped 3 bases and J dropped 7 bases, with 16 bases sitting between them. The CDR3 contains 15 residues. This CDR3 is CASSLGTPFEQPQHF. The CDR3 nucleotides read TGTGCCAGCAGTTTGGGGACACCGTTCGAACAGCCCCAGCATTTT.

The chain couples TRBV20-1 to TRBJ2-3; TRBD2 is a possible D gene (5 bases). Trimming pared 5 bases from V and 2 bases from J, leaving 17 bases between. The germline V gene encodes CDR1 DFQATT and CDR2 SNEGSKA (reference sequence). This CDR3 is built from 15 residues. The CDR3 sequence: CSAPRTAKDTDTQYF. The CDR3, as DNA: TGCAGTGCTCCCCGGACTGCAAAGGACACAGATACGCAGTATTTT.

This clonotype was seen a handful of times. The chain joins TRBV11-2 to TRBJ1-5, with D perhaps TRBD1 (5 bases). The germline V gene has CDR1 SGHAT and CDR2 FQNNGV. This CDR3 is built from 14 residues. Between the trimmed V and J ends, which lost 0 bases and 5 bases, there was a span of 8 bases. CDR3 nucleotides: TGTGCCAGCAGCTTAGAACTCAGGGATCAGCCCCAGCATTTT. It is translated as CASSLELRDQPQHF.

The genes are TRBV11-3 and TRBJ1-3, with D possibly TRBD1 on 6 matching bases. The CDR3 covers 14 residues. Germline loops: CDR1 SGHNT, CDR2 YENEEA. Trimming left V 5 bases short and J 4 bases short, with 12 bases between. The CDR3 region has the DNA TGTGCCAGCAGCGGCCCAGGGGCCGGAAACACCATATATTTT. It is translated as CASSGPGAGNTIYF.

Ten or more counts support this clonotype. The chain carries TRBV5-1 and TRBJ2-5, with D possibly being TRBD1 or TRBD2 (5 bases each). CDR3 size: 13 residues. Germline values: CDR1 SGHRS, CDR2 YFSETQ. V was trimmed by 3 bases and J by 3 bases, leaving 9 bases between them. This CDR3 is CASSYGGEETQYF. The CDR3, as DNA: TGCGCCAGCAGCTATGGGGGAGAAGAGACCCAGTACTTC.

The rearrangement links TRBV5-1 to TRBJ2-3, with 12 positions matching TRBD2. The CDR3 consists of 17 residues. Germline CDR1 reads SGHRS; CDR2 reads YFSETQ. V was clipped by 3 bases and J by 3 bases; unmatched bases: 8. CDR3 residues: CASSSNLAGGPTDTQYF. The CDR3 DNA sequence: TGCGCCAGCAGCTCGAACCTAGCGGGAGGGCCAACAGATACGCAGTATTTT.

The gene calls are TRBV29-1 and TRBJ2-3, with a tentative D call TRBD1 (6 bases). V lost 7 bases to trimming and J lost 4 bases, with 15 bases between them. CDR1 is SQVTM, CDR2 ANQGSEA, per germline. The CDR3 is made up of 13 amino acids. The DNA for the CDR3 is TGCAGCGCCATGACAGGACTCCCAGATACGCAGTATTTT. It encodes CSAMTGLPDTQYF.

The chain is built from TRBV4-1 and TRBJ1-6; D possibly corresponds to TRBD1 (5 bases). This CDR3 comprises 15 residues. V lost 4 bases, J lost 3 bases, and 10 bases lay in between. CDR1 is MGHRA, CDR2 YSYEKL, per germline. The CDR3 loop reads CASSRQGNYNSPLHF. The CDR3 DNA reads TGCGCCAGCAGCCGGCAGGGAAACTATAATTCACCCCTCCACTTT.

This clonotype was seen more than once but under ten times. The chain is built from TRBV20-1 and TRBJ1-4; no firm D call. The CDR3 spans 14 residues. V was clipped by 0 bases and J by 6 bases, with 11 bases between them. The germline gives CDR1 DFQATT, CDR2 SNEGSKA (reference sequence). The CDR3 bases are TGCAGTGCTAGAGATCTACAGAACTATGAAAAACTGTTTTTT. Its translation: CSARDLQNYEKLFF.

This clonotype was counted a few times. This chain joins TRBV5-6 and TRBJ1-4; D not resolved. CDR3 size: 12 residues. The germline V gene has CDR1 SGHDT and CDR2 YYEEEE. Between the trimmed V and J ends, which lost 4 bases and 6 bases, there was a span of 7 bases. The DNA for the CDR3 is TGTGCCAGCAGCCGAATGGATGAAAAACTGTTTTTT. This codes for CASSRMDEKLFF.

This clonotype has a handful of counts. The chain is built from TRBV18 and TRBJ2-5; D remains ambiguous. Deletions cut 0 bases from V and 1 base from J, with 6 bases between. This CDR3 has 14 residues. In germline, CDR1 is KGHSH, CDR2 LQKENI. The chain's CDR3 is CASSPPTAQETQYF. The DNA for the CDR3 is TGTGCCAGCTCACCACCGACGGCCCAAGAGACCCAGTACTTC.

This clonotype has just a few counts. The chain couples TRBV2 to TRBJ2-7, with D perhaps TRBD2 (5 bases). CDR1 SNHLY and CDR2 FYNNEI come from the germline V gene. The V end lost 5 bases, the J end lost 1 base, and 12 bases lay between the germline ends. The CDR3 spans 14 residues. CDR3 sequence (DNA): TGTGCCAGCAGTCTGGACTTGACTTCCTACGAGCAGTACTTC. Translation: CASSLDLTSYEQYF.

This clonotype was found a few times. The V gene is TRBV20-1, the J gene TRBJ1-1, with 8 bases fitting TRBD1. This CDR3 contains 14 residues. The germline V gene has CDR1 DFQATT and CDR2 SNEGSKA (reference sequence). With 4 bases clipped from V and 4 bases from J, the junction kept 8 bases outside the gene matches. Here the CDR3 DNA reads TGCAGTGCTACTTCAACAGGGGGGGTCACTGAAGCTTTCTTT. It specifies CSATSTGGVTEAFF.

V usage is TRBV5-5 and J usage is TRBJ2-1, with TRBD2 identical over 8 bases. V shed 0 bases and J 4 bases; nucleotides not matched to a gene: 3. Germline V lookup: CDR1 SGHKS, CDR2 YYEKEE (reference sequence). CDR3 length: 15 residues. In nucleotides, the CDR3 is TGTGCCAGCAGCTTGGATCTAGCGGGTTACAATGAGCAGTTCTTC. This gives the protein CASSLDLAGYNEQFF.

This clonotype was seen a handful of times. V gene TRBV5-1 combines with J gene TRBJ2-1, with TRBD2 matching 9 bases. The junction had 15 bases not matched to a gene; V was cut back by 4 bases and J by 7 bases. The CDR3 has 17 residues. Germline loops: CDR1 SGHRS, CDR2 YFSETQ. CDR3 coding DNA: TGCGCCAGCAGCCCTACCCATAGCGGGAGAATATGGAATGAGCAGTTCTTC. It specifies CASSPTHSGRIWNEQFF. The full variable domain, completed using reference TRBV5-1 and TRBJ2-1, is KAGVTQTPRYLIKTRGQQVTLSCSPISGHRSVSWYQQTPGQGLQFLFEYFSETQRNKGNFPGRFSGRQFSNSRSEMNVSTLELGDSALYLCASSPTHSGRIWNEQFFGPGTRLTVL.

This CDR3 reads CASSFLPGEKLFF. The DNA for the CDR3 is TGCGCCAGCAGCTTCCTACCAGGGGAAAAACTGTTTTTT. This chain links TRBV5-1 with TRBJ1-4, with D possibly TRBD1 on 5 matching bases. V lost 2 bases and J 8 bases, leaving 10 bases between the germline ends. The CDR3 has 13 amino acids. Germline V lookup: CDR1 SGHRS, CDR2 YFSETQ.

The chain recombines TRBV10-3 with TRBJ2-3; 9 bases agree with TRBD1. The CDR3 totals 14 residues. Germline V gene lookup returns CDR1 ENHRY and CDR2 SYGVKD. J was trimmed by 3 bases and V by 10 bases; bases with no gene match: 8. DNA of the CDR3: TGTGCCAAGACGGGACAGGGAGGAACAGATACGCAGTATTTT. It specifies CAKTGQGGTDTQYF.